There are a few counts of the clone carrying this TCR beta chain. The junction departs from the called germline gene at one end, perhaps through a read error. These data are taken from a study of glioma-infiltrating T cells. The iRepertoire nested amplicon-rescue multiplex PCR amplified TCR alpha and beta CDR3s from RNA. For one-step reverse transcription and amplification, 100-400 ng of tissue mRNA or PBMC total RNA was used. TCRdb re-called the multiplex PCR reads with MiXCR, one entry per CDR3 protein. This repertoire shows 100,000 to 150,000 distinct CDR3 sequences, 20% to 25% found once; its top ten account for around a quarter. Germline V gives CDR1 SQVTM, CDR2 ANQGSEA. This CDR3 spans 12 amino acids.

The sequenced sample was glioma tissue, nonneoplastic brain tissue, or PBMCs (not recorded which). The chain couples TRBV29-1 to TRBJ2-3; D possibly corresponds to TRBD1 (7 bases). The sequence was obtained from a human donor with low-grade glioma or glioblastoma, undergoing nonglioma brain surgery, or in good health (not recorded which). CDR3 coding DNA: TGCAGCGTTCAGGGGGGCACAGATACGCGGTATTTT. This translates into CSVQGGTDTRYF.